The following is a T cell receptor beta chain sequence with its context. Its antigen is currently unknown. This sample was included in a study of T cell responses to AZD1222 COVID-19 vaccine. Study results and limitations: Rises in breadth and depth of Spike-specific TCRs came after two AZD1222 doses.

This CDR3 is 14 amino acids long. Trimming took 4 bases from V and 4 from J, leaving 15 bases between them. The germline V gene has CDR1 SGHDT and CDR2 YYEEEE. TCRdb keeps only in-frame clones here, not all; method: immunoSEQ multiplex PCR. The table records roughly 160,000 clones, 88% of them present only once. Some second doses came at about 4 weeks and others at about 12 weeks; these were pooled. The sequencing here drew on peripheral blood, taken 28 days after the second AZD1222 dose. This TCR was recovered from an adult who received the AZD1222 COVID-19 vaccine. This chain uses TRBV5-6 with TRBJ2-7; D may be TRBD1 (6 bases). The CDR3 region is CASSRDGTQYEQYF. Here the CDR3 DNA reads TGTGCCAGCAGCCGGGACGGGACACAATACGAGCAGTACTTC.